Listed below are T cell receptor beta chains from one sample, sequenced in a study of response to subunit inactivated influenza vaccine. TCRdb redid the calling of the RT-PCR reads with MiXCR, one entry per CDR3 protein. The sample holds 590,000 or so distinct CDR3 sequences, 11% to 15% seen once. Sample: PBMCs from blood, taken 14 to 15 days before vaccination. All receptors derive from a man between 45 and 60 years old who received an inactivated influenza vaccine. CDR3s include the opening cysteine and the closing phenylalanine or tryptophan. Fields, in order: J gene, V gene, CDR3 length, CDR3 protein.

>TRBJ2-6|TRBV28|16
CASSLRLSSGANVLTF
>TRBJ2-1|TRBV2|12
CASRSRDRRQFF
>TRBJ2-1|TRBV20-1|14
CSALTGEGGNEQFF
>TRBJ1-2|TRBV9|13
CASSAGWGHGYTF
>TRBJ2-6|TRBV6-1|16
CASEGRRPSGANVLTF
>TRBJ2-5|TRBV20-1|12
CSALAAQETQYF
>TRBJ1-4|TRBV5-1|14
CASSFSTGREKLFF
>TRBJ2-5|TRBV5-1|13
CASSQRLEETQYF
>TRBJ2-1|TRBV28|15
CASSSGTAMYNEQFF
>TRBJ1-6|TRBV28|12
CASSSGGAPLHF
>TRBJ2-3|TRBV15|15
CATSRAGTSTDTQYF
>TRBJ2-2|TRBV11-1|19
CASSSTRSGNSLDTGELFF
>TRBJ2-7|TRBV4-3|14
CASSQVLGGDEQYF
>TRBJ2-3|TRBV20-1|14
CSAPAGGVTDTQYF
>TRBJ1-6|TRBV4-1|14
CASSLLKGGSPLHF
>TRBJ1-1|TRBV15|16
CATSRDFAGRNTEAFF
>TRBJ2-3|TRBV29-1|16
CSVDGLADLSTDTQYF
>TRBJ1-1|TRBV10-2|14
CASTSGRQNTEAFF
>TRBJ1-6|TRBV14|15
CASSQEWGYNSPLHF
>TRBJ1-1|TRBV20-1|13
CSAPFWTNTEAFF
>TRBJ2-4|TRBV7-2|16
CASSPGLAGAKNIQYF
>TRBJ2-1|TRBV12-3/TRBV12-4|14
CASSLEGGLNEQFF
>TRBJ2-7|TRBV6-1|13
CASHLAGAYEQYF
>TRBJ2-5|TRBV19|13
CASSIGVMETQYF
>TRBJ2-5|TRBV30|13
CAWSLGFGETQYF
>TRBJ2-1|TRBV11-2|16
CASSGLAGGKYNEQFF
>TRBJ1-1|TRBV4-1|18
CASSQDPGRLQVNTEAFF
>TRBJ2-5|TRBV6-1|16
CASRPNAGVVYETQYF
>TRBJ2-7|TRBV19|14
CASHEGGVPYEQYF
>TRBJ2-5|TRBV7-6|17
CASSPAGGRFNQETQYF
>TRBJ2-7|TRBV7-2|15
CASSDRAGTPYEQYF
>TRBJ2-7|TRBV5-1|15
CASSLGTRRAYEQYF
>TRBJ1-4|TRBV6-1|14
CAAGVQGAGEKLFF
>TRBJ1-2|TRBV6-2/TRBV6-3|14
CASSRTGGEHGYTF
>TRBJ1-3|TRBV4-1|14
CASSQAGSGNTIYF
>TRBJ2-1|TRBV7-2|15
CASTPTSGHYNEQFF